The present TCR beta chain was sequenced within a study of post-analysis software for immune sequencing data. The CDR3 consists of 14 residues. V lost 3 bases to trimming and J lost 2 bases; unmatched junction nucleotides: 4. Study observations and caveats: In multiple sclerosis, normalized Chao1 diversity was significantly below that of controls. In patients, about five TRBV segments were more frequent than in controls, with TRBV5-6, TRBV5-1 and TRBV20-1 among them.

This clonotype has a count of ten or more. No antigen is known for it. Presence of unique molecular identifiers characterized the TCR beta cDNA libraries. With about 1 to 11 million T cells as the source, 400,000 to 550,000 cDNA molecules resulted. TCRdb re-analysed the PCR reads in MiXCR, keeping a single row per CDR3 protein. The sample contains under 200,000 distinct CDR3 sequences, 29% of which appear only once. Sequences were obtained from blood. The chain employs TRBV12-3 or TRBV12-4 and TRBJ2-7; 7 bases are a match to TRBD1. This TCR was sampled from a girl aged 2-17 years with multiple sclerosis. CDR3: CASSLRDSTYEQYF. CDR3 nucleotides: TGTGCCAGCAGTTTGAGGGACAGCACCTACGAGCAGTACTTC.